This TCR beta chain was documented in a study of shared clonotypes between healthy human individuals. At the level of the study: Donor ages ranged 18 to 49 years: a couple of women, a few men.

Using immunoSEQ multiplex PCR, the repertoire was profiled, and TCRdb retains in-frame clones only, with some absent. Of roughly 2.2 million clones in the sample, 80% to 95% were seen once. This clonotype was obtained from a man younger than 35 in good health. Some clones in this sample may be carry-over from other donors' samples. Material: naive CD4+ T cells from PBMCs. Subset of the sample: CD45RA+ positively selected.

CDR3 nucleotides: TGTGCCAGCGGGCGAGAGGGGCAGAGCTCTGGAAACACCATATATTTT. Encoded protein: CASGREGQSSGNTIYF. J is TRBJ1-3 and V is TRBV9, with D maybe TRBD1 (5 bases). Germline CDR1 is SGDLS and CDR2 is YYNGEE. The V end was cut by 7 bases, the J end by 0 bases, with 17 bases between. This CDR3 has 16 amino acids.